The rows below give T cell receptor beta chains drawn from one sample of a study of cytomegalovirus exposure and HLA in healthy donors. TCRdb's table, derived via immunoSEQ multiplex PCR, lists solely in-frame clones and lacks some. The sample has about 120,000 clones, around three fifths seen once. The sample taken for sequencing was PBMCs. Receptor source: a woman aged 35 to 49 in good health and CMV-seropositive. The CDR3 runs from the conserved cysteine through the conserved F or W. Fields, in order: clone size, J gene, V gene, D gene, CDR3 DNA, CDR3 protein. The D gene is left open where the match is weak. Some rows mark clone size as missing; the rest say once, few, many or name a class of expanded clone.

clone_size: .; j_call: TRBJ1-1; v_call: TRBV28; d_call: .; cdr3_nt: TGTGCCAGCAGTTCCAACCAGGGTGCCACTGAAGCTTTCTTT; cdr3_aa: CASSSNQGATEAFF
clone_size: .; j_call: TRBJ2-1; v_call: TRBV10-2; d_call: .; cdr3_nt: TGCGCCAGCAGCTGGCAGGGATCCCATACGGCCTCCTACAATGAGCAGTTCTTC; cdr3_aa: CASSWQGSHTASYNEQFF
clone_size: .; j_call: TRBJ2-7; v_call: TRBV7-7; d_call: .; cdr3_nt: TGTGCTAGCAGCTTAGCAGGGGCTGGTAACGAGCAGTACTTC; cdr3_aa: CASSLAGAGNEQYF
clone_size: .; j_call: TRBJ2-3; v_call: TRBV5-4; d_call: TRBD2; cdr3_nt: TGTGCCAGCAGCTTGGATGCTGGGATAGCGGGGGCAGATACGCAGTATTTT; cdr3_aa: CASSLDAGIAGADTQYF
clone_size: few; j_call: TRBJ1-6; v_call: TRBV19; d_call: .; cdr3_nt: TGTGCCAGTAGTATCGGCAGGCAGACCTATAATTCACCCCTCCACTTT; cdr3_aa: CASSIGRQTYNSPLHF
clone_size: .; j_call: TRBJ1-2; v_call: TRBV7-9; d_call: TRBD1; cdr3_nt: TGTGCCAGCAGCTTAGAGGGACAGAGCTATGGCTACACCTTC; cdr3_aa: CASSLEGQSYGYTF
clone_size: once; j_call: TRBJ1-2; v_call: TRBV5-1; d_call: TRBD1; cdr3_nt: TGCGCCAGCAGCCCGAACATAGACAGGGTGGGCTATGGCTACACCTTC; cdr3_aa: CASSPNIDRVGYGYTF
clone_size: .; j_call: TRBJ1-5; v_call: TRBV6-1; d_call: TRBD1; cdr3_nt: TGTGCCAGCAGTGGACAGGGAGGCAATCAGCCCCAGCATTTT; cdr3_aa: CASSGQGGNQPQHF
clone_size: .; j_call: TRBJ2-1; v_call: TRBV2; d_call: TRBD2; cdr3_nt: TGTGCCAGCACTGCCTTTAGCGGGGGGTCCGGAGGGGAGCAGTTCTTC; cdr3_aa: CASTAFSGGSGGEQFF
clone_size: few; j_call: TRBJ2-7; v_call: TRBV10-1; d_call: .; cdr3_nt: TGCGCCAGCAGTGAGCGAGCTGACAGCTCCTACGAGCAGTACTTC; cdr3_aa: CASSERADSSYEQYF
clone_size: .; j_call: TRBJ2-1; v_call: TRBV19; d_call: .; cdr3_nt: TGTGCCAGTAGTATAACGGCGGGCGCAAACAATGAGCAGTTCTTC; cdr3_aa: CASSITAGANNEQFF
clone_size: once; j_call: TRBJ2-7; v_call: TRBV11-1; d_call: TRBD1; cdr3_nt: TGTGCCAGCAGCTTAACGGGACAGGGTTCCTACGAGCAGTACTTC; cdr3_aa: CASSLTGQGSYEQYF
clone_size: .; j_call: TRBJ2-1; v_call: TRBV30; d_call: TRBD2; cdr3_nt: TGTGCCTGGAAAAGACCCCGCGGGGGTCCCTACAATGAGCAGTTCTTC; cdr3_aa: CAWKRPRGGPYNEQFF
clone_size: .; j_call: TRBJ1-3; v_call: TRBV9; d_call: .; cdr3_nt: TGTGCCAGCAGCGTTGGACAGAACTCTGGAAACACCATATATTTT; cdr3_aa: CASSVGQNSGNTIYF
clone_size: few; j_call: TRBJ1-1; v_call: TRBV6-6; d_call: .; cdr3_nt: TGTGCCAGCAGGCGAATCGATGAAGCTTTCTTT; cdr3_aa: CASRRIDEAFF
clone_size: .; j_call: TRBJ2-7; v_call: TRBV10-2; d_call: .; cdr3_nt: TGCGCCAGCCGCCAGGGGAACTCCTACGAGCAGTACTTC; cdr3_aa: CASRQGNSYEQYF
clone_size: few; j_call: TRBJ2-7; v_call: TRBV4-2; d_call: .; cdr3_nt: TGTGCCAGCAGCCCTCACTCGAGCTCCTACGAGCAGTACTTC; cdr3_aa: CASSPHSSSYEQYF
clone_size: .; j_call: TRBJ2-5; v_call: TRBV7-9; d_call: TRBD2; cdr3_nt: TGTGCCAGCATTCCGATTCGGGAGGCGCCTCAAGAGACCCAGTACTTC; cdr3_aa: CASIPIREAPQETQYF
clone_size: .; j_call: TRBJ2-7; v_call: TRBV5-8; d_call: TRBD1; cdr3_nt: TGTGCCAGCAGCCCCGGGACAGTATCCTACGAGCAGTACTTC; cdr3_aa: CASSPGTVSYEQYF
clone_size: .; j_call: TRBJ1-5; v_call: TRBV5-6; d_call: .; cdr3_nt: TGTGCCAGCAGTTATAACGGCCTGACAGTCCTGAATCAGCCCCAGCATTTT; cdr3_aa: CASSYNGLTVLNQPQHF
clone_size: .; j_call: TRBJ1-6; v_call: TRBV30; d_call: TRBD1; cdr3_nt: TGTGCCTCCACGCAGACAGGGTCCTATAATTCACCCCTCCACTTT; cdr3_aa: CASTQTGSYNSPLHF
clone_size: .; j_call: TRBJ1-4; v_call: TRBV21-1; d_call: .; cdr3_nt: TGTGCCAGCAGGAATGGGGGGACAGGGGGTTGGATCGCAACTAATGAAAAACTGTTTTTT; cdr3_aa: CASRNGGTGGWIATNEKLFF
clone_size: .; j_call: TRBJ1-1; v_call: TRBV6-1; d_call: .; cdr3_nt: TGTGCCAGCAGTGGCGGGGGCCTGAACACTGAAGCTTTCTTT; cdr3_aa: CASSGGGLNTEAFF
clone_size: few; j_call: TRBJ1-5; v_call: TRBV6-1; d_call: TRBD1; cdr3_nt: TGTGCCAGCAGTGACCGCAAACTCCGGGACAGTCACAATCAGCCCCAGCATTTT; cdr3_aa: CASSDRKLRDSHNQPQHF
clone_size: .; j_call: TRBJ1-1; v_call: TRBV6-1; d_call: .; cdr3_nt: TGTGCCAGCAGTGCCAGGGGCGAGAACACTGAAGCTTTCTTT; cdr3_aa: CASSARGENTEAFF
clone_size: .; j_call: TRBJ2-2; v_call: TRBV10-3; d_call: TRBD1; cdr3_nt: TGTGCCACCACGGGACAGGGTCCCGACACCGGGGAGCTGTTTTTT; cdr3_aa: CATTGQGPDTGELFF
clone_size: once; j_call: TRBJ1-5; v_call: TRBV6-1; d_call: .; cdr3_nt: TGTGCCAGCAGTGCCCCTACTGATGGCAATCAGCCCCAGCATTTT; cdr3_aa: CASSAPTDGNQPQHF
clone_size: .; j_call: TRBJ2-3; v_call: TRBV5-4; d_call: .; cdr3_nt: TGTGCCAGCAGCTTATCTAGCGCAAGCACAGATACGCAGTATTTT; cdr3_aa: CASSLSSASTDTQYF
clone_size: .; j_call: TRBJ1-4; v_call: TRBV5-8; d_call: .; cdr3_nt: TGTGCCAGCAGCTTGGGGAATAGCAGGGTGGGTGAAAAACTGTTTTTT; cdr3_aa: CASSLGNSRVGEKLFF
clone_size: .; j_call: TRBJ1-3; v_call: TRBV4-1; d_call: TRBD1; cdr3_nt: TGCGCCAGCAGCCAAGCCTGGGACAGAACTGGAAACACCATATATTTT; cdr3_aa: CASSQAWDRTGNTIYF
clone_size: few; j_call: TRBJ2-5; v_call: TRBV6-5; d_call: TRBD2; cdr3_nt: TGTGCCAGCAGACCACTAGCGGGAGGGTATGAGACCCAGTACTTC; cdr3_aa: CASRPLAGGYETQYF
clone_size: .; j_call: TRBJ1-2; v_call: TRBV5-1; d_call: TRBD1; cdr3_nt: TGCGCCAGCAGTCCCGGGACAGACAATCCCTATGGCTACACCTTC; cdr3_aa: CASSPGTDNPYGYTF
clone_size: once; j_call: TRBJ2-6; v_call: TRBV29-1; d_call: TRBD1; cdr3_nt: TGCAGCGTTGCCCCACTACAGGGGTTCGGGGCCAACGTCCTGACTTTC; cdr3_aa: CSVAPLQGFGANVLTF
clone_size: few; j_call: TRBJ2-1; v_call: TRBV14; d_call: .; cdr3_nt: TGTGCCAGCAGCCAGGCCGGGCCTAGCGCCGAGCAGTTCTTC; cdr3_aa: CASSQAGPSAEQFF
clone_size: .; j_call: TRBJ2-1; v_call: TRBV6-5; d_call: .; cdr3_nt: TGTGCCAGCACCACAGGTAGCAGGGTGAACAATGAGCAGTTCTTC; cdr3_aa: CASTTGSRVNNEQFF
clone_size: many; j_call: TRBJ2-7; v_call: TRBV6-1; d_call: .; cdr3_nt: TGTGCCAGCAGTGAAGCGATCGAGTACGAGCAGTACTTC; cdr3_aa: CASSEAIEYEQYF
clone_size: .; j_call: TRBJ2-3; v_call: TRBV7-3; d_call: .; cdr3_nt: TGTGCCAGCAGCCCCGGGACACACACAGATACGCAGTATTTT; cdr3_aa: CASSPGTHTDTQYF
clone_size: few; j_call: TRBJ1-5; v_call: TRBV7-9; d_call: TRBD1; cdr3_nt: TGTGCCAGCAGCCCACAGGGGGATCAGCCCCAGCATTTT; cdr3_aa: CASSPQGDQPQHF
clone_size: .; j_call: TRBJ2-7; v_call: TRBV28; d_call: TRBD2; cdr3_nt: TGTGCCAGCAGCCCTAGCGGGCGAGCTTCCTACGAGCAGTACTTC; cdr3_aa: CASSPSGRASYEQYF
clone_size: few; j_call: TRBJ2-2; v_call: TRBV7-3; d_call: TRBD2; cdr3_nt: TGTGCCAGCAGCTTACGGCGGGAGTTTACCGGGGAGCTGTTTTTT; cdr3_aa: CASSLRREFTGELFF
clone_size: .; j_call: TRBJ2-5; v_call: TRBV6-1; d_call: TRBD1; cdr3_nt: TGTGCCAGCAGTGAAAGTGACAGGGCTCAAGAGACCCAGTACTTC; cdr3_aa: CASSESDRAQETQYF
clone_size: few; j_call: TRBJ1-4; v_call: TRBV4-1; d_call: .; cdr3_nt: TGCGCCAGCAGCCCGATGCTGGGGGGAGGCGTCGAAAAACTGTTTTTT; cdr3_aa: CASSPMLGGGVEKLFF
clone_size: .; j_call: TRBJ2-1; v_call: TRBV5-1; d_call: TRBD2; cdr3_nt: TGCGCCAGCAGCGTCCGGGGGAGCGGGGGGGGCAATGAGCAGTTCTTC; cdr3_aa: CASSVRGSGGGNEQFF
clone_size: .; j_call: TRBJ2-3; v_call: TRBV9; d_call: TRBD1; cdr3_nt: TGTGCCAGCAGCGTAGAGGGACAGGGGATCCCAGATACGCAGTATTTT; cdr3_aa: CASSVEGQGIPDTQYF
clone_size: once; j_call: TRBJ2-1; v_call: TRBV6-1; d_call: TRBD2; cdr3_nt: TGTGCCAGCACTCGGGACTACGAGCAGTTCTTC; cdr3_aa: CASTRDYEQFF
clone_size: .; j_call: TRBJ1-1; v_call: TRBV7-6; d_call: TRBD1; cdr3_nt: TGTGCCAGCAGCTTAATTACCCCTGACAGGGGTATGAACACTGAAGCTTTCTTT; cdr3_aa: CASSLITPDRGMNTEAFF
clone_size: .; j_call: TRBJ1-2; v_call: TRBV7-2; d_call: .; cdr3_nt: TGTGCCAGCAGCTGGACGCGTGACAGTAACTATGGCTACACCTTC; cdr3_aa: CASSWTRDSNYGYTF
clone_size: once; j_call: TRBJ2-1; v_call: TRBV7-3; d_call: .; cdr3_nt: TGTGCCAGCAGCTTACAGGGTACCGACAATGAGCAGTTCTTC; cdr3_aa: CASSLQGTDNEQFF
clone_size: .; j_call: TRBJ1-2; v_call: TRBV19; d_call: TRBD1; cdr3_nt: TGTGCCAGTAGCCGCGACAGGGCAGACTATGGCTACCCCTTC; cdr3_aa: CASSRDRADYGYPF